Presented here are 30 T cell receptor beta chains from one specimen sequenced in a study of cytomegalovirus exposure and HLA in healthy donors. The PCR made use of 60 Vbeta and 13 Jbeta primers. Measured with immunoSEQ multiplex PCR; TCRdb has only the in-frame clones, and not every one. This sample has some 100,000 clones; approximately 72% occur once, and the top ten carry around an eighth. Sequencing was done on a sample of PBMCs. These receptor sequences come from a male donor in good health and CMV-seropositive.

This clone showed up just a few times. The chain uses TRBV30 and TRBJ2-3; tentatively, D is TRBD2 (5 bases). The germline V and J ends were trimmed by 5 bases and 6 bases, with 12 bases remaining between them. CDR1 and CDR2 from the germline V gene are GTSNPN and SVGIG (reference sequence). The CDR3 extends over 12 amino acids. For the CDR3, the DNA is TGTGCCTGGGGTCGGGGTTACGATACGCAGTATTTT. Encoded protein: CAWGRGYDTQYF.

This clone was found a few times. CDR3 amino acids: CASSQGIGASGGPWQETQYF. CDR3 nucleotides: TGTGCCAGCAGCCAAGGAATCGGGGCTAGCGGGGGGCCGTGGCAAGAGACCCAGTACTTC. The gene calls are TRBV14 and TRBJ2-5; 11 nucleotides line up with TRBD2. CDR3 length: 20 amino acids. The germline V gene has CDR1 SGHDN and CDR2 FVKESK. V shed 1 base, J shed 2 bases, and the junction held 15 bases outside the gene matches.

The rearrangement joins TRBV27 to TRBJ1-2; 7 bases agree with TRBD1. Unmatched junction bases numbered 10, after V lost 6 bases and J lost 3 bases. Germline values: CDR1 MNHEY, CDR2 SMNVEV (reference sequence). The CDR3 runs 15 residues. CDR3 bases: TGTGCCAGCAGGGAGCGGGTACAGGGGTACTATGGCTACACCTTC. This translates into CASRERVQGYYGYTF.

In nucleotides, the CDR3 is TGTGCCAGCAGCCCGGGGGGCCGTCAGCCCCAGCATTTT. Translating it yields CASSPGGRQPQHF. The rearrangement links TRBV6-5 to TRBJ1-5; D perhaps matches TRBD1 (6 bases). The CDR3 spans 13 residues. V was trimmed by 6 bases and J by 6 bases, leaving 12 bases between them. Per the germline V gene, CDR1 is MNHEY and CDR2 is SVGAGI.

The chain joins TRBV4-3 to TRBJ1-4; 8 bases match TRBD1. This CDR3 comprises 14 residues. CDR1 is LGHNA, CDR2 YSLEER, per germline. Losses at the gene ends were 2 bases for V and 7 bases for J; bases not matched to a gene: 3. CDR3 nucleotides: TGCGCCAGCAGCCAACGACAGGGGTTTGAAAAACTGTTTTTT. This codes for CASSQRQGFEKLFF.

This chain connects TRBV15 to TRBJ2-2, with D unresolved. V lost 2 bases, J lost 3 bases, and 10 bases lay in between. Per germline, CDR1 LNHNV and CDR2 YYDKDF (reference sequence). The CDR3 covers 15 residues. DNA of the CDR3: TGTGCCACCAGCAGAACATACAGAGACACCGGGGAGCTGTTTTTT. This translates into CATSRTYRDTGELFF.

The rearrangement uses TRBV7-9 and TRBJ1-2; no clear D gene. V lost 5 bases to trimming and J lost 7 bases, with 11 bases between them. This CDR3 has 12 amino acids. CDR1 SEHNR and CDR2 FQNEAQ come from the germline V gene (reference sequence). The CDR3 sequence is CASSQDIGGYTF. CDR3 DNA: TGTGCCAGCAGCCAAGACATCGGTGGCTACACCTTC.

J is TRBJ2-7 and V is TRBV15, with 9 bases lining up with TRBD1. V trimming: 1 base; J trimming: 3 bases; junction bases outside the gene matches: 4. The CDR3 extends over 15 amino acids. CDR1 is LNHNV, CDR2 YYDKDF, per germline (reference sequence). The CDR3 is CATSRGRDRVYEQYF. The CDR3 DNA is TGTGCCACCAGCAGAGGAAGGGACAGGGTCTACGAGCAGTACTTC.

The chain uses TRBV19 and TRBJ1-4; TRBD1 agrees at 7 bases. V shed 6 bases and J 4 bases; nucleotides not matched to a gene: 5. The CDR3 totals 14 residues. Germline V gives CDR1 LNHDA, CDR2 SQIVND (reference sequence). The CDR3 bases are TGTGCCAGTAGCCCGGGACAGAGTAATGAAAAACTGTTTTTT. It yields the protein CASSPGQSNEKLFF.

A few counts support this clone. The chain uses TRBV19 and TRBJ1-6; 7 positions agree with TRBD1. V trimming: 6 bases; J trimming: 8 bases; junction bases outside the gene matches: 10. CDR3 length equals 15 residues. Germline assignment: CDR1 LNHDA and CDR2 SQIVND (reference sequence). CDR3 in amino acids: CASRPGQAEYSPLHF. The CDR3 DNA is TGTGCCAGTAGGCCCGGACAGGCAGAATATTCACCCCTCCACTTT.

The chain employs TRBV7-8 and TRBJ1-2, with D perhaps TRBD1 (6 bases). Trimming removed 6 bases from V and 8 bases from J, with 16 bases in between. This CDR3 has 13 amino acids. Per the germline V gene, CDR1 is SGHVS and CDR2 is FQNEAQ. CDR3 bases: TGTGCCAGCAGTTATCAGGGGTTATGGGGCTACACCTTC. It translates to CASSYQGLWGYTF.

The chain combines TRBV2 with TRBJ2-3; 8 nucleotides match TRBD2. Trimming took 11 bases from V and 1 from J; bases not matched to a gene: 5. There are 13 residues in the CDR3. Germline V gene sequence: CDR1 SNHLY, CDR2 FYNNEI. The CDR3 protein is CAGQTSGTDTQYF. The CDR3 coding sequence is TGTGCCGGTCAGACTAGCGGCACAGATACGCAGTATTTT. Supplemented by reference TRBV2 and TRBJ2-3, the full variable domain reads EPEVTQTPSHQVTQMGQEVILRCVPISNHLYFYWYRQILGQKVEFLVSFYNNEISEKSEIFDDQFSVERPDGSNFTLKIRSTKLEDSAMYFCAGQTSGTDTQYFGPGTRLTVL.

This chain uses TRBV7-2 with TRBJ1-4; no definite D call. The CDR3 has 13 residues. V lost 1 base and J lost 8, with 8 bases in between. The V gene's germline CDR1 is SGHTA and CDR2 FQGNSA. CDR3 nucleotides: TGTGCCAGCAGCTTAGGAGGCAGCGAAAAACTGTTTTTT. The encoded protein is CASSLGGSEKLFF.

The chain is built from TRBV6-1 and TRBJ2-7, with TRBD2 identical over 9 bases. J gave up 2 bases and V 7 bases, and 3 bases lay outside the gene matches. CDR1 is MNHNS and CDR2 is SASEGT in the germline V gene. CDR3 size: 13 residues. The CDR3 loop is CASKREATYEQYF. The DNA for the CDR3 is TGTGCCAGCAAGCGGGAGGCCACCTACGAGCAGTACTTC.

This clone was seen more than once but under ten times. The chain is built from TRBV5-6 and TRBJ1-2, with 8 bases fitting TRBD1. There are 14 residues in the CDR3. Germline V gene sequence: CDR1 SGHDT, CDR2 YYEEEE. V lost 3 bases and J lost 4; bases outside the gene matches: 5. DNA for the CDR3: TGTGCCAGCAGCTGGACAGGGCCCAGCTATGGCTACACCTTC. Its translation is CASSWTGPSYGYTF.

The CDR3 sequence: CASSLGVSSGANVLTF. CDR3 DNA: TGTGCCAGCAGCTTGGGCGTCAGCTCTGGGGCCAACGTCCTGACTTTC. The V call is TRBV11-2, the J call TRBJ2-6; D call uncertain. V was shortened by 3 bases and J by 0 bases, with 9 bases between the two germline ends. Germline V gene sequence: CDR1 SGHAT, CDR2 FQNNGV. The CDR3 extends over 16 amino acids.

The rearrangement joins TRBV4-1 to TRBJ2-3, with 8 bases fitting TRBD2. The CDR3 contains 18 residues. Trimming removed 2 bases from V and 0 bases from J; junction bases left unmatched: 10. Per germline, CDR1 MGHRA and CDR2 YSYEKL. The CDR3 region has the DNA TGCGCCAGCAGCCAAAAGGGTCCAGCGGGGGTTAGCACAGATACGCAGTATTTT. This translates into CASSQKGPAGVSTDTQYF.

Only a few counts were recorded for this clone. V usage is TRBV4-2 and J usage is TRBJ2-2; TRBD1 agrees at 9 bases. The CDR3 spans 17 residues. V shed 4 bases, J shed 4 bases, and the junction held 10 bases outside the gene matches. Germline CDR1 and CDR2: LGHNA and YNFKEQ. CDR3: CASSRPPGQGGTGELFF. The CDR3, as DNA: TGTGCCAGCAGCCGACCCCCGGGACAGGGCGGCACCGGGGAGCTGTTTTTT.

The chain links TRBV7-2 to TRBJ2-7, with D perhaps TRBD2 (6 bases). CDR1 and CDR2 from the germline V gene are SGHTA and FQGNSA. This CDR3 is built from 14 residues. V was clipped by 3 bases and J by 0 bases, with 9 bases between them. The CDR3 DNA sequence: TGTGCCAGCAGCTTGGACTATTCCTCCTACGAGCAGTACTTC. Translating it yields CASSLDYSSYEQYF.

The chain recombines TRBV5-6 with TRBJ1-1; possible D gene TRBD1, 5 bases. The CDR3 has 15 amino acids. Germline lookup yields CDR1 SGHDT and CDR2 YYEEEE. V lost 3 bases to trimming and J lost 1 base, with 13 bases between them. CDR3 sequence (DNA): TGTGCCAGCAGCTCCAAAGGCAGGGCGAACACTGAAGCTTTCTTT. Translated, it gives CASSSKGRANTEAFF.

In this sample, this clone turned up a few times. The chain recombines TRBV4-1 with TRBJ1-2, with D perhaps matching TRBD1 (5 bases). The V gene's germline CDR1 is MGHRA and CDR2 YSYEKL. The ends were cut back, 4 bases at V and 0 bases at J, with 15 bases in the middle. This CDR3 has 16 amino acids. CDR3: CASSREIGVANYGYTF. DNA of the CDR3: TGCGCCAGCAGCCGGGAAATAGGGGTAGCTAACTATGGCTACACCTTC.

The chain joins TRBV4-3 to TRBJ2-1; D is possibly TRBD2 (5 bases). The CDR3 sequence is 13 residues long. V dropped 7 bases and J dropped 5 bases, with 12 bases sitting between them. Germline CDR1 LGHNA, CDR2 YSLEER. The CDR3 DNA is TGCGCCAGCATGGACTCCATGAACAATGAGCAGTTCTTC. Translation: CASMDSMNNEQFF.

This rearrangement joins TRBV30 to TRBJ2-3, with 7 bases lining up with TRBD2. Germline CDR1 and CDR2: GTSNPN and SVGIG (reference sequence). The CDR3 is 14 residues long. Losses at the gene ends were 0 bases for V and 4 bases for J; bases not matched to a gene: 4. CDR3 DNA sequence: TGTGCCTGGAGTGTGGGTGGGGGGGCAGATACGCAGTATTTT. Its protein is CAWSVGGGADTQYF.

V and J are TRBV29-1 and TRBJ2-7; TRBD1 matches at 7 bases. Germline CDR1 reads SQVTM; CDR2 reads ANQGSEA. CDR3 length: 13 amino acids. V lost 6 bases to trimming and J lost 3 bases; unmatched junction nucleotides: 8. CDR3 in DNA: TGCAGCGTCGGCCCGACAGGGAACTACGAGCAGTACTTC. This gives the protein CSVGPTGNYEQYF.

The chain couples TRBV5-6 to TRBJ2-7, with D unresolved. V was cut by 4 bases and J by 3 bases, with 8 bases left in between. Per the germline V gene, CDR1 is SGHDT and CDR2 is YYEEEE. The CDR3 is 12 amino acids. The CDR3 sequence: CASSLASYEQYF. As DNA, the CDR3 is TGTGCCAGCAGCCTCGCGAGCTACGAGCAGTACTTC.

The count of this clone is one. The CDR3 DNA follows: TGTGCCAGCTTGAGCTCTGGAAACACCATATATTTT. Translated: CASLSSGNTIYF. V usage is TRBV7-9 and J usage is TRBJ1-3; D is unresolved. Trimming took 8 bases from V and 0 from J, leaving 5 bases between them. Looked up from germline, CDR1 is SEHNR and CDR2 is FQNEAQ (reference sequence). The CDR3 covers 12 residues.

The chain carries TRBV5-1 and TRBJ2-5; 13 bases map to TRBD2. After removal of 3 bases from V and 5 bases from J, the junction contained 7 bases not matched to a gene. This CDR3 region has 16 residues. The germline gives CDR1 SGHRS, CDR2 YFSETQ. The DNA of the CDR3 is TGCGCCAGCAGCTCCACTAGCGGGGGGGCCTGGGAGACCCAGTACTTC. Protein product: CASSSTSGGAWETQYF.

The chain is built from TRBV5-6 and TRBJ2-1; TRBD2 might be the D (5 bases). The ends were cut back, 3 bases at V and 7 bases at J, with 14 bases in the middle. The V gene's germline CDR1 is SGHDT and CDR2 YYEEEE. The CDR3 runs to 14 residues. The CDR3 protein is CASSSSGPGNEQFF. DNA for the CDR3: TGTGCCAGCAGCTCATCTGGCCCGGGGAATGAGCAGTTCTTC.

The chain combines TRBV19 with TRBJ2-7; a possible D gene is TRBD2 (7 bases). Per the germline V gene, CDR1 is LNHDA and CDR2 is SQIVND (reference sequence). The V and J ends lost 1 base and 2 bases respectively, with 12 bases between them. The CDR3 extends over 15 amino acids. CDR3 region: CASSIGSGGTYEQYF. The CDR3, as DNA: TGTGCCAGTAGTATAGGGTCGGGGGGCACCTACGAGCAGTACTTC.

V is TRBV30 and J is TRBJ2-6; D is ambiguous. Germline CDR1 and CDR2: GTSNPN and SVGIG (reference sequence). Trimming stripped 1 base from V and 0 bases from J, with 7 bases between. This CDR3 spans 15 amino acids. The CDR3 sequence is CAWSDTLSGANVLTF. In DNA form, the CDR3 reads TGTGCCTGGAGTGACACCCTCTCTGGGGCCAACGTCCTGACTTTC. Drawing the rest from reference TRBV30 and TRBJ2-6, the complete variable domain is SQTIHQWPATLVQPVGSPLSLECTVEGTSNPNLYWYRQAAGRGLQLLFYSVGIGQISSEVPQNLSASRPQDRQFILSSKKLLLSDSGFYLCAWSDTLSGANVLTFGAGSRLTVL.